This T cell receptor (beta chain) was identified in a study of Graves' ophthalmopathy and Graves' hyperthyroidism (dated by TCRdb to 2017 to 2018). Background on the whole study: Peripheral blood was collected at initial diagnosis, prior to any treatment. An independent validation cohort comprised under 20 hyperthyroidism patients and 15 to 17 patients who later progressed from hyperthyroidism to ophthalmopathy. The study used TCR beta repertoire signatures to distinguish Graves' ophthalmopathy from Graves' hyperthyroidism and to predict progression to ophthalmopathy. In total, over 130 blood samples were TCR-sequenced: some 40 ophthalmopathy, roughly 77 hyperthyroidism and some 17 hyperthyroidism-to-ophthalmopathy patients. In more than five hyperthyroidism patients, the T-cell repertoires found in thyroid tissue were compared with those found in blood. To explore V-J signatures distinguishing ophthalmopathy from hyperthyroidism, a discovery set of more than 95 patients (about 41 ophthalmopathy, some 57 stable hyperthyroidism) was enrolled. Following sample collection, hyperthyroidism patients were given methimazole at a starting dose of 30 mg daily, and ophthalmopathy patients were given high-dose intravenous methylprednisolone. The 75 to 100 discovery patients were randomly split 7:3 into training and test sets. The investigation overall reported the following: No statistical method was used to set the sample size in advance, and the investigators knew which group each participant was assigned to. In validation, the model predicted ophthalmopathy progression with about 71% sensitivity and 72.22% specificity; roughly eleven predicted patients were CT-confirmed with GO in a median of about 6.2 months. Among expanded thyroid clonotypes with frequency above 0.001, most also showed up in blood, which suggests that blood repertoires may reflect the thyroid immune response. The 13-signature model separated ophthalmopathy from stable hyperthyroidism with approximately 85% sensitivity and about 81% specificity in cross-validation, and 80%/75% in the test set.

This clonotype came up many times. This clone's antigen is unknown. Base qualities are not recorded, but no much larger clone differs from it by a single base. For repertoire sequencing, the TCR beta CDR3 regions were amplified from RNA transcripts. A first-round RT-PCR used HTBI primers with the Qiagen OneStep RT-PCR kit, followed by a second-round multiplex PCR, size selection and purification. The libraries underwent paired-end sequencing with 100 bp reads on an Illumina HiSeq2000. In the authors' own workflow: SOAPnuke was used to process the reads, throwing out any read that had adapters, had uncalled bases, had a mean Phred below 15, or lacked an exact constant-primer or identifier match. COPE v1.2.5 was used to merge high-quality paired reads. Unique nucleotide sequences were defined as clonotypes and aligned to IMGT TRB V, D and J references using MiTCR v1.1. The analysis was limited to V-J combinations with a frequency above 0.0001, which together covered approximately 99% of the repertoires. For each V-J combination, a TCR clonal expansion and chaos score was defined as the ratio of F50 clonal expansion to chaos observed in the TCRdist matrix. Welch's t-statistics and random forest were used to reduce the features to 10 to 15 V-J combinations, which were then used as input to a naive Bayes classifier. The Morisita-Horn index was used to measure how similar the thyroid and blood repertoires were. Through fastp at Q25 and MiXCR, TCRdb rebuilt clones from the public reads, retaining in-frame beta chains. One record per CDR3 amino acid sequence lists the most common genes and DNA. V and J calls and clone size were set by TCRdb, not the authors. This sample has about 400,000 distinct CDR3 sequences in its table, and around 21% of those were observed once. Roughly 3.2% of the sample is held by the ten biggest clonotypes.

Hyperthyroidism was defined as stable when no progression to ophthalmopathy occurred within 18 months of follow-up. Hyperthyroidism patients were newly diagnosed, with disease duration under 2 months, and aged 18 to 65 years. Patients were excluded if they had other autoimmune diseases, uncontrolled infections, pregnancy or lactation. Clinical symptoms, serum thyroxine, TRAb, thyroid ultrasound and orbital computed tomography were used for diagnosis. Using Ficoll-Paque density gradient centrifugation, PBMCs were isolated from 8.5 to 10 ml of fresh peripheral blood. Trizol reagent was used to extract the total RNA, and its quality was then checked on an Agilent 2100 Bioanalyzer. Sequencing was carried out using peripheral blood. The clonotype comes from a woman under 30 with stable Graves' hyperthyroidism. Donor details come from another sample of the same person, matched by shared clones.

At the DNA level, the sequence is TGTGCCAGCAGGCTGACAGGGTATGGCTACGAGCAGTACTTC. This yields the protein CASRLTGYGYEQYF. The chain is assembled from TRBV28 and TRBJ2-7; a stretch of 7 junction bases matches TRBD1. CDR1 and CDR2 are read off the germline V gene as MDHEN and SYDVKM. V is trimmed back by 6 bases and J by 3 bases, and the junction contains 8 bases that no gene match accounts for. The CDR3 has 14 amino acids, counting the end cysteine and phenylalanine. The CDR3 DNA has 42 bases and is translated from base 1.